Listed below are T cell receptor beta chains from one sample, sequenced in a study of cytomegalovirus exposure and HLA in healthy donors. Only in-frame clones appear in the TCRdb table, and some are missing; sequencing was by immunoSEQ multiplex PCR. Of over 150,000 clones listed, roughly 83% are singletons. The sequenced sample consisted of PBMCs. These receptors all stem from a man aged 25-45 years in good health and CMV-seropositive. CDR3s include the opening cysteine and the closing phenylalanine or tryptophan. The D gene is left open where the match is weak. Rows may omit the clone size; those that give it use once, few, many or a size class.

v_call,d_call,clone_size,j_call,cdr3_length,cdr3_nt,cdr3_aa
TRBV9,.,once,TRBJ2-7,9,TGTGCCAGCAGGAGGGCGCAGTACTTC,CASRRAQYF
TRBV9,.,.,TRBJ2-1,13,TGTGCCAGCAGCGGGACTGGCTACAATGAGCAGTTCTTC,CASSGTGYNEQFF
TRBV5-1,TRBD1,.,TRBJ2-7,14,TGCGCCAGCAGCTCTTCACAGGGGACCTACGAGCAGTACTTC,CASSSSQGTYEQYF
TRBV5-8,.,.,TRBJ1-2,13,TGTGCCAGCAGCCGATGGGACAAGCAGGGCTACACCTTC,CASSRWDKQGYTF
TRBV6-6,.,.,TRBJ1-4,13,TGTGCCAGCAGTGGGGAGAATGATGAAAAACTGTTTTTT,CASSGENDEKLFF
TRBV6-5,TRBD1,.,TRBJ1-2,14,TGTGCCAGCAGTTACTGGGACAGGGTCGGTGGCTACACCTTC,CASSYWDRVGGYTF
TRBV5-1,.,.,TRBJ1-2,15,TGCGCCAGCAGCTTCTCCCCGAATAGCGGCTATGGCTACACCTTC,CASSFSPNSGYGYTF
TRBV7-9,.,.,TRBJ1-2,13,TGTGCCAGCAGCACACAGGGAAACTATGGCTACACCTTC,CASSTQGNYGYTF
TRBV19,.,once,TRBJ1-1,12,TGTGCCAGTAGTATAGGGGCATTTTTGGCTTTCTTT,CASSIGAFLAFF
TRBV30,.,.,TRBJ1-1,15,TGTGCCTGGAGGCCGTCAGGGTCCATGAACACTGAAGCTTTCTTT,CAWRPSGSMNTEAFF
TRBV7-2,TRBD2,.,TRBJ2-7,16,TGTGCCAGCAGCCTCGGACTAGCGGGGGAGTTATACGAGCAGTACTTC,CASSLGLAGELYEQYF
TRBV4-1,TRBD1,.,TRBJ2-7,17,TGCGCCAGCAGCCAAGTCCCCCCGGGACAGGGCACCTACGAGCAGTACTTC,CASSQVPPGQGTYEQYF
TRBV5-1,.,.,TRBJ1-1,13,TGCGCCAGCAGCTCCTCTATGAACACTGAAGCTTTCTTT,CASSSSMNTEAFF
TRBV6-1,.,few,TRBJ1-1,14,TGTGCCAGCAGTGAAGGAGGATCTAACACTGAAGCTTTCTTT,CASSEGGSNTEAFF
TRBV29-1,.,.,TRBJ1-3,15,TGCAGCGGGGGCGGGAATCAGGACTCTGGAAACACCATATATTTT,CSGGGNQDSGNTIYF
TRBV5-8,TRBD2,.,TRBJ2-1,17,TGTGCCAGCAGCTTATCCGGGACTAGCGGGAGTCGAAATGAGCAGTTCTTC,CASSLSGTSGSRNEQFF
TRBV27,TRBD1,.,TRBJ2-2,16,TGTGCCAGCAGCCTCTTACTGACAGGGACGGACGGGGAGCTGTTTTTT,CASSLLLTGTDGELFF
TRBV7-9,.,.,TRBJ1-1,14,TGTGCCAGCAGCTTAAGGCTGGGAGGCACTGAAGCTTTCTTT,CASSLRLGGTEAFF
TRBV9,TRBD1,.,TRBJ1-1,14,TGTGCCAGCAGCGTAGAGGGACAGAATTCCAAAGCTTTCTTT,CASSVEGQNSKAFF
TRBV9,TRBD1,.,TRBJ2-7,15,TGTGCCAGCAGCGTAGGAGGACAGGGCCCCTACGAGCAGTACTTC,CASSVGGQGPYEQYF
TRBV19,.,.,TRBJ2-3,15,TGTGCCAGTAGGGTTAGTCGTTACCTAACAGATACGCAGTATTTT,CASRVSRYLTDTQYF
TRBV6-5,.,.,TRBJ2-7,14,TGTGCCAGCAAGCTTATGGACAGCTTTTACGAGCAGTACTTC,CASKLMDSFYEQYF
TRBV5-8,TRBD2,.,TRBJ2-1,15,TGTGCCAGCAGCTTGGCTGGACTAGGGTACAATGAGCAGTTCTTC,CASSLAGLGYNEQFF
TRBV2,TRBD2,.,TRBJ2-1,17,TGTGCCAGCAGTCCACTTAGCGGGACTCGCCTCTACAATGAGCAGTTCTTC,CASSPLSGTRLYNEQFF
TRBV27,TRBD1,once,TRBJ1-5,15,TGTGCCAGCAGTCCGGGACAGAAAATCAATCAGCCCCAGCATTTT,CASSPGQKINQPQHF
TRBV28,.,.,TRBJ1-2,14,TGTGCCAGCAGTTTTTCTTCCGGGAGGGATGGCTACACCTTC,CASSFSSGRDGYTF
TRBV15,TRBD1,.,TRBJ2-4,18,TGTGCCACCAGCAGAGGGGGGACAGGGAGAATAGCCAAAAACATTCAGTACTTC,CATSRGGTGRIAKNIQYF
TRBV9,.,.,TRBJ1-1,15,TGTGCCAGCAGCGTAACGACAGTTATGAACACTGAAGCTTTCTTT,CASSVTTVMNTEAFF
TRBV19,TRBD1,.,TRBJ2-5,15,TGTGCCAGTAGTTTGACAGGGGGCTGGGGAGAGACCCAGTACTTC,CASSLTGGWGETQYF
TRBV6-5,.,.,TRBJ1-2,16,TGTGCCAGCAGTTACTCGACGGCAGGGTCTAACTATGGCTACACCTTC,CASSYSTAGSNYGYTF
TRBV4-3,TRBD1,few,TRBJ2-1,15,TGCGCCAGCAGCCAGGAGACAGGGTCCTACAATGAGCAGTTCTTC,CASSQETGSYNEQFF
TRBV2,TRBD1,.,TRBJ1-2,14,TGTGCCAGCAGTGGACAGGGGGCGATCTATGGCTACACCTTC,CASSGQGAIYGYTF
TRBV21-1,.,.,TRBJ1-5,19,TGTGCCAGCAGCAAAGATGAGCAGGGGACGTTTTATAGCAATCAGCCCCAGCATTTT,CASSKDEQGTFYSNQPQHF
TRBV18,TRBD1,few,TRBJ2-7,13,TGTGCCAGCTCACCATCGCAGGGGGTCGAGCAGTACTTC,CASSPSQGVEQYF
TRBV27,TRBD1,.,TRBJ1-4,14,TGTGCCAGCAGACCCCGATCTCTGACAGGGGTACTGTTTTTT,CASRPRSLTGVLFF
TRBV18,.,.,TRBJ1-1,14,TGTGCCAGCTCACCAGTGGACATGAACACTGAAGCTTTCTTT,CASSPVDMNTEAFF
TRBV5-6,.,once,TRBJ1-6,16,TGTGCCAGCAGCTTGGGAGGTCGCTCCTATAATTCACCCCTCCACTTT,CASSLGGRSYNSPLHF
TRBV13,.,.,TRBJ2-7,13,TGTGCCAGCAGCTTAGGCCCCAGCTACGAGCAGTACTTC,CASSLGPSYEQYF
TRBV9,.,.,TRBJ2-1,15,TGTGCCAGCAGCGTAGAACAGGACCGCTACAATGAGCAGTTCTTC,CASSVEQDRYNEQFF
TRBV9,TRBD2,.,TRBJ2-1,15,TGTGCCAGCAGCCCCCGACTAGCGGGTTACAATGAGCAGTTCTTC,CASSPRLAGYNEQFF
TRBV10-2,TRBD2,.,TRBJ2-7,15,TGCGCCAGCAGTGACGGGACTAGCGGGAGACCCGAGCAGTACTTC,CASSDGTSGRPEQYF
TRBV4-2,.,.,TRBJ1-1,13,TGTGCCAGCAGCCAAAACAGGGACACTGAAGCTTTCTTT,CASSQNRDTEAFF
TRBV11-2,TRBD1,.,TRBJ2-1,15,TGTGCCAGCAGCACCCGACAGGGAACTTACAATGAGCAGTTCTTC,CASSTRQGTYNEQFF
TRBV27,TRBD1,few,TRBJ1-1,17,TGTGCCAGCAGTCCAAACAGGGGGACACCGGGGGACACTGAAGCTTTCTTT,CASSPNRGTPGDTEAFF
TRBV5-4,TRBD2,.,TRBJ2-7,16,TGTGCCAGCAGCTTAGCCGGGACTAGCGGGGTTTACGAGCAGTACTTC,CASSLAGTSGVYEQYF
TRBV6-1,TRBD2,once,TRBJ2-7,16,TGTGCCAGCAGTGCCCCTCCGGGACTAGCGGGATACGAGCAGTACTTC,CASSAPPGLAGYEQYF
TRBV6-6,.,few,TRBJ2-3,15,TGTGCCACCGTAGGGGGAGGGAAAGGCACAGATACGCAGTATTTT,CATVGGGKGTDTQYF
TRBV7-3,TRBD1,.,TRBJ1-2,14,TGTGCCAGCAGCCCGGGACAGCCAAACTATGGCTACACCTTC,CASSPGQPNYGYTF
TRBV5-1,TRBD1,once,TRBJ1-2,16,TGCGCCAGCAGCTCGGGGACAGGGGGGATATTCTATGGCTACACCTTC,CASSSGTGGIFYGYTF
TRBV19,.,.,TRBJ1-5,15,TGTGCCAGTAGTATCGGCGGCAGGGCGTCACAGCCCCAGCATTTT,CASSIGGRASQPQHF
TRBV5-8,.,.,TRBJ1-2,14,TGTGCCAGGAACGGGGAGGACGCTAACTATGGCTACACCTTC,CARNGEDANYGYTF
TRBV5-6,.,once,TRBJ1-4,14,TGTGCCAGCAGCTCGCAGGAAACAAGTGAAAAACTGTTTTTT,CASSSQETSEKLFF
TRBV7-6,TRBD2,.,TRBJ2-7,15,TGTGCCAGCAGCTTAGTAGGCGGGGGGAAGTACGAGCAGTACTTC,CASSLVGGGKYEQYF
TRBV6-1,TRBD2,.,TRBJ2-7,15,TGTGCCAGCAGGTCGCTAAAAGCGGGGCGCTACGAGCAGTACTTC,CASRSLKAGRYEQYF
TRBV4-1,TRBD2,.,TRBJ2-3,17,TGCGCCAGCAGCCAGAGCTTCGCGGGAGGTAGCACAGATACGCAGTATTTT,CASSQSFAGGSTDTQYF